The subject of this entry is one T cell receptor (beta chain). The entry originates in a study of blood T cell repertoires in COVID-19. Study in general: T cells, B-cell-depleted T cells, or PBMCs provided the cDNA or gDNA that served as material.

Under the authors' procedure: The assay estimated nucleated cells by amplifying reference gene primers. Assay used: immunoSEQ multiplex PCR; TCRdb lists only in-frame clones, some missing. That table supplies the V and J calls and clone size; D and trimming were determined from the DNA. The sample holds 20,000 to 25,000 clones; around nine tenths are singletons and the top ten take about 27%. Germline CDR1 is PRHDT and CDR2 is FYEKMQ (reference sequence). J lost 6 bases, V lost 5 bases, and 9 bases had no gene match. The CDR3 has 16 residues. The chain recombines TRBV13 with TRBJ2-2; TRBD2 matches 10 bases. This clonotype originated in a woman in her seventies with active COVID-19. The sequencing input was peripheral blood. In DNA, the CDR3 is TGTGCCAGCAGCCAGAATAGCGGGGGGCCGGCCGGGGAGCTGTTTTTT. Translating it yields CASSQNSGGPAGELFF.